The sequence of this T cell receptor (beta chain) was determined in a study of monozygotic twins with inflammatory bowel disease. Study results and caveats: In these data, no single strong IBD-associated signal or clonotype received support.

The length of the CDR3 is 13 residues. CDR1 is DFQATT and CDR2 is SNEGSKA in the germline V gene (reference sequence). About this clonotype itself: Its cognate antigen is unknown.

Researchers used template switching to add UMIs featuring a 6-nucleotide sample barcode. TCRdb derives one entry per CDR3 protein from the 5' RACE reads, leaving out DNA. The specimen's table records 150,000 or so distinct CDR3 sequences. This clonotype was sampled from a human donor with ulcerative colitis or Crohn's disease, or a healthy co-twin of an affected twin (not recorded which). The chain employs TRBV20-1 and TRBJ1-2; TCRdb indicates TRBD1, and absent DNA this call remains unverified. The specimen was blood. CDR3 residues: CSAGWDRDYGYTF.